The 2 T cell receptor beta chains listed next were all sequenced from one sample in a study of CD8 T cells in Susac syndrome. RNA was extracted with the RNeasy kit, and a quantity of roughly 0.45 to 1 ug was reverse transcribed using random hexamers. Each CDR3 protein is one row after TCRdb ran MiXCR on the immunoSEQ multiplex PCR reads. In the table there are roughly 140,000 distinct CDR3 sequences, approximately 95% of which are singletons. Material for sequencing was CD4+ T cells from PBMCs. The receptor source for this set is a human donor with Susac syndrome.

The rearrangement joins TRBV3-1 to TRBJ2-1; 9 nucleotides align to TRBD2. CDR1 is LGHDT and CDR2 is YNNKEL in the germline V gene (reference sequence). The V and J ends lost 5 bases and 3 bases, in that order; junction bases with no gene match: 5. The CDR3 has 15 residues. The CDR3 DNA sequence: TGTGCCAGCAGCACAAGCGGGAGGAACTACAATGAGCAGTTCTTC. Translating gives CASSTSGRNYNEQFF.

The genes are TRBV7-9 and TRBJ2-1; no definite D call. Germline V gene data show CDR1 as SEHNR and CDR2 as FQNEAQ (reference sequence). The CDR3 totals 13 residues. V was cut by 3 bases and J by 6 bases, with 9 bases left in between. CDR3 sequence reads: CASSFPASNEQFF. The CDR3 nucleotides are TGTGCCAGCAGCTTTCCAGCGTCCAATGAGCAGTTCTTC.